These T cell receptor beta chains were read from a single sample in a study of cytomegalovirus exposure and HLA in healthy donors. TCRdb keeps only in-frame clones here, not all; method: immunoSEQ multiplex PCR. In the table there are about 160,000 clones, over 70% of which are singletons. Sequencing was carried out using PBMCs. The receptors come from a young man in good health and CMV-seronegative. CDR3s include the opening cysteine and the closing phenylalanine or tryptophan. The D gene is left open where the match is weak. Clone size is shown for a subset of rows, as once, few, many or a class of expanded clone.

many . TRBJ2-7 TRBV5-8 TGTGCCAGCAGCCCAGACAGGATTGCCCTCTCCTACGAGCAGTACTTC CASSPDRIALSYEQYF
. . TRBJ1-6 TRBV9 TGTGCCAGCAGCGTAGCTGGGGGGGGGTTCCCAAATTCACCCCTCCACTTT CASSVAGGGFPNSPLHF
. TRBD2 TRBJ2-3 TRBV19 TGTGCCAGTAGTACCCCCAGCGGGAGGGCGGCAGATACGCAGTATTTT CASSTPSGRAADTQYF
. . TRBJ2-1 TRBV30 TGTGCCTGGAGCCCCTCCAAACTCAATGAGCAGTTCTTC CAWSPSKLNEQFF
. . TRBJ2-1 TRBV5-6 TGTGCCAGCAGCTCCCGGGACTGGGGCGTTACAATGAATGAGCAGTTCTTC CASSSRDWGVTMNEQFF
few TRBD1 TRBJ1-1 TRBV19 TGTGCCAGTAGAGGGACAGGCCACGGGGGCACTGAAGCTTTCTTT CASRGTGHGGTEAFF
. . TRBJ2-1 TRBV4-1 TGCGCCAGCAGCCAAGAGTCCTTCGGCAGGGTTGGCAATGAGCAGTTCTTC CASSQESFGRVGNEQFF
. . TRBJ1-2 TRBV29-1 TGCAGCGTCGGTGCACAGACCGTTAACTATGGCTACACCTTC CSVGAQTVNYGYTF
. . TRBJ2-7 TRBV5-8 TGTGCCAGCAGCTTGGCACTCGAGCAAAGCGAGCAGTACTTC CASSLALEQSEQYF
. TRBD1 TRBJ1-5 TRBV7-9 TGTGCCAGCAGCTTAGTAAGTAGGGGGCGAGGGAATCAGCCCCAGCATTTT CASSLVSRGRGNQPQHF
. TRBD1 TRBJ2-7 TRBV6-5 TGTGCCAGCAGTTTCGGGACAGGGCTCGACGAGCAGTACTTC CASSFGTGLDEQYF
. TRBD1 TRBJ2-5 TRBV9 TGTGCCAGCAGCGTAGCAGAGAGGACAGGGCAAGAGACCCAGTACTTC CASSVAERTGQETQYF
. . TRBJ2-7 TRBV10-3 TGTGCCGCCCTCGGACAAAATCCTTACGAGCAGTACTTC CAALGQNPYEQYF
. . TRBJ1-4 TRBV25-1 TGTGCCAGCAGTGAATACGCGGAAAATGAAAAACTGTTTTTT CASSEYAENEKLFF
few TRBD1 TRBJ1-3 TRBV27 TGTGCCAGCAGTGAGGACAGGGCTGGAAACACCATATATTTT CASSEDRAGNTIYF
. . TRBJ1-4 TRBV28 TGTGCCAGCAGTTTAGGACGGGCGGGCAATGAAAAACTGTTTTTT CASSLGRAGNEKLFF
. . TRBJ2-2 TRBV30 TGTGCCTGGGAGTTAGGCGGGTACACCGGGGAGCTGTTTTTT CAWELGGYTGELFF
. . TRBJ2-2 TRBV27 TGTGCCAGCAGTCTAAGAACCGGGGAGCTGTTTTTT CASSLRTGELFF
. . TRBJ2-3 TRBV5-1 TGCGCCAGCAGCCCGTATTTGGGCCGATCTACGACAGATACGCAGTATTTT CASSPYLGRSTTDTQYF
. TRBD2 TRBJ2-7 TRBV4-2 TGTGCCAGCAGCCGTACTAGCGGGCTCGAAGACGAGCAGTACTTC CASSRTSGLEDEQYF
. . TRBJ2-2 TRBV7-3 TGTGCCAGCAGCTACCCCCCGAGAGGGGAGCTGTTTTTT CASSYPPRGELFF
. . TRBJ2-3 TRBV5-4 TGTGCCAGCAGCCGAGAAGGTGTAGCGCGTCCGGATACGCAGTATTTT CASSREGVARPDTQYF
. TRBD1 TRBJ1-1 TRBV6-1 TGTGCCAGCAGTTTTCTGACAGGGGGTATCACTGAAGCTTTCTTT CASSFLTGGITEAFF
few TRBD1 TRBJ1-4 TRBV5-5 TGTGCCAGCAGCCGATGGACAGGTGAAAAACTGTTTTTT CASSRWTGEKLFF
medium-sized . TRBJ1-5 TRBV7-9 TGTGCCAGCAGCCTTGGGACGGCGGGGAAGCGGGAGCCCCAGCATTTT CASSLGTAGKREPQHF
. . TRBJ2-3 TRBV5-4 TGTGCCAGCAGCGATAGCACCACAGATACGCAGTATTTT CASSDSTTDTQYF
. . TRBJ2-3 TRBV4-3 TGCGCCAGCAGCCAAGATCTCGCGCAGCGAGGGGGAGATACGCAGTATTTT CASSQDLAQRGGDTQYF
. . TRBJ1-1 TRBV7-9 TGTGCCAGCAGCTTGGGCACGGCGACTGAAGCTTTCTTT CASSLGTATEAFF
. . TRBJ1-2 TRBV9 TGTGCCAGCAGCCCCGGAGCGGCTCGCTCCTATGGCTACACCTTC CASSPGAARSYGYTF
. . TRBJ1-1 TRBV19 TGTGCCAGTAGCACCCTGGGGGCGGACACTGAAGCTTTCTTT CASSTLGADTEAFF
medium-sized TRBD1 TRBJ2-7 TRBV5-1 TGCGCCAGCAGCTCCATAGGGACAGGGTCCTCCTACGAGCAGTACTTC CASSSIGTGSSYEQYF
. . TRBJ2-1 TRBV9 TGTGCCAGCAGCTGGGAGCTAAGGGACAATGAGCAGTTCTTC CASSWELRDNEQFF
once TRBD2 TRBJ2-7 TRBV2 TGTGCCAGCCTTTACGGGACTAGCGGGACAGGAATCTACGAGCAGTACTTC CASLYGTSGTGIYEQYF
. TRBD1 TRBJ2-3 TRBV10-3 TGTGCCATCAGTGAGTCAACCGGGACAGGTAGCACAGATACGCAGTATTTT CAISESTGTGSTDTQYF
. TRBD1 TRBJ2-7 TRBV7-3 TGTGCCAGCAGCTCAACGACAGGGACCGAGCAGTACTTC CASSSTTGTEQYF
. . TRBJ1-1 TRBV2 TGTGCCAGCAGCGCCTATGAAGCTTTCTTT CASSAYEAFF
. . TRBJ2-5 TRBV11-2 TGTGCCAGCAGCCGAGGAACTCAAGAGACCCAGTACTTC CASSRGTQETQYF
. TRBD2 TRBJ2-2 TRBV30 TGTGCCTGGAGTGTTAGCGGGAGACACACCGGGGAGCTGTTTTTT CAWSVSGRHTGELFF
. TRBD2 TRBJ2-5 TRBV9 TGTGCCAGCAGCCCTAGGGGCGGGAGGGGATCGGAGACCCAGTACTTC CASSPRGGRGSETQYF
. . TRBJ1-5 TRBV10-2 TGCGCCAGCAGTGAGTCGACTATCAATCAGCCCCAGCATTTT CASSESTINQPQHF
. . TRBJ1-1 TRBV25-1 TGTGCCAGCAGTGCCAGTGCCACTGAAGCTTTCTTT CASSASATEAFF
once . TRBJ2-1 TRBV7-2 TGTGCCAGCAGCTTACGGCGGGGTCGCTCCTACAATGAGCAGTTCTTC CASSLRRGRSYNEQFF
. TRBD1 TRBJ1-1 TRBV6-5 TGTGCCAGCAGAAGACAGGGGCAGAACACTGAAGCTTTCTTT CASRRQGQNTEAFF
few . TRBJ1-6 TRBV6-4 TGTGCCAGCAGTGACGTGGCAGGGCAGGATTCACCCCTCCACTTT CASSDVAGQDSPLHF
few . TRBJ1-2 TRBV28 TGTGCCAGCAGTAGGAGGAAACCCTATGGCTACACCTTC CASSRRKPYGYTF